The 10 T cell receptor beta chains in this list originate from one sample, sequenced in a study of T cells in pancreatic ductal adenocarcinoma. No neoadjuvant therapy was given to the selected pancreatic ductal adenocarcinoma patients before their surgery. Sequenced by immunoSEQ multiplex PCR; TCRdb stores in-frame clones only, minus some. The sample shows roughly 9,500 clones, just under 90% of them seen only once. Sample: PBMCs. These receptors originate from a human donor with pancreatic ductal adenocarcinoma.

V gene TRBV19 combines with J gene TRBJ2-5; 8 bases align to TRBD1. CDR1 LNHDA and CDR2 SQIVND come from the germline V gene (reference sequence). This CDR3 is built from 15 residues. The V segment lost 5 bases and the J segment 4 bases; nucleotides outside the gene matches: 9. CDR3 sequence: CASSSTRGPGETQYF. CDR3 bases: TGTGCCAGTAGTTCGACCAGGGGGCCGGGAGAGACCCAGTACTTC.

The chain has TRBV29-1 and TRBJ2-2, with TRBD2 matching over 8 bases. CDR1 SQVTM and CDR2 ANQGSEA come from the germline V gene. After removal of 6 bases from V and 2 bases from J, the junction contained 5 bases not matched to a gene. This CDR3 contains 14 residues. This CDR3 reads CSVDGLANTGELFF. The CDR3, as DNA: TGCAGCGTAGACGGACTAGCCAACACCGGGGAGCTGTTTTTT.

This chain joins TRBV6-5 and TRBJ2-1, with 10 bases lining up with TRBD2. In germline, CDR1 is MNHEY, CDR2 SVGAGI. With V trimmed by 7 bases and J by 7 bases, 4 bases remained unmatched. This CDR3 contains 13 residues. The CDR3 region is CASTYSGRNEQFF. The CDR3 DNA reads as TGTGCCAGCACCTATAGCGGGAGGAATGAGCAGTTCTTC.

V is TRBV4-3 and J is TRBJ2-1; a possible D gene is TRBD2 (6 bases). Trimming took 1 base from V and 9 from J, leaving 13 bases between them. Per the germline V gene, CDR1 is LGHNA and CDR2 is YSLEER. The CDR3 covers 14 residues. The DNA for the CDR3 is TGCGCCAGCAGCCAAGTGCCTAGCGTTGGTGAGCAGTTCTTC. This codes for CASSQVPSVGEQFF.

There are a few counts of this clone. Here the CDR3 DNA reads TGTGCCAGCAGCTTAGTCGACAGGCCCCAGCATTTT. This encodes CASSLVDRPQHF. The chain joins TRBV7-9 to TRBJ1-5, with TRBD1 as a possible D gene (5 bases). V was shortened by 1 base and J by 9 bases, with 7 bases between the two germline ends. Germline CDR1 SEHNR, CDR2 FQNEAQ (reference sequence). This CDR3 spans 12 amino acids.

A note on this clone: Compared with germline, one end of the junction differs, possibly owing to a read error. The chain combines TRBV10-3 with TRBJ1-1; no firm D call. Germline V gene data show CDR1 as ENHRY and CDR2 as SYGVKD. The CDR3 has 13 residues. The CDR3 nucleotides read TGTGCCACCAGTTCGGAGGTAGGAACTGAAGCTTTCTTT. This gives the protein CATSSEVGTEAFF.

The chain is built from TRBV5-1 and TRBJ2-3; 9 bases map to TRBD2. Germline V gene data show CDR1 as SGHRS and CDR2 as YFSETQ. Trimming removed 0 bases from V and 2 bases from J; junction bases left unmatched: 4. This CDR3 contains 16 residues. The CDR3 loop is CASSLVQRGATDTQYF. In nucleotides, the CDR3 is TGCGCCAGCAGCTTGGTCCAGCGGGGGGCCACAGATACGCAGTATTTT. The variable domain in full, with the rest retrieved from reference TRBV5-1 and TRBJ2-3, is KAGVTQTPRYLIKTRGQQVTLSCSPISGHRSVSWYQQTPGQGLQFLFEYFSETQRNKGNFPGRFSGRQFSNSRSEMNVSTLELGDSALYLCASSLVQRGATDTQYFGPGTRLTVL.

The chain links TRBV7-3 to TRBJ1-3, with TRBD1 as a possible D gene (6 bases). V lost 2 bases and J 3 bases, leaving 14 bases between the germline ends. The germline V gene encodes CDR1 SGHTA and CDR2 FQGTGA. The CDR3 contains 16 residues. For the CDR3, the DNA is TGTGCCAGCAGCTTAGCGCAGGGGCTAGGTGGAAACACCATATATTTT. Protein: CASSLAQGLGGNTIYF.

Written as DNA, the CDR3 is TGTGCCAGCAGCGTAGCTAGTCGGGAGACCCAGTACTTC. It encodes CASSVASRETQYF. The chain recombines TRBV9 with TRBJ2-5, with no clear D. Germline assignment: CDR1 SGDLS and CDR2 YYNGEE. V lost 0 bases and J lost 5, with 8 bases in between. The CDR3 sequence is 13 residues long.

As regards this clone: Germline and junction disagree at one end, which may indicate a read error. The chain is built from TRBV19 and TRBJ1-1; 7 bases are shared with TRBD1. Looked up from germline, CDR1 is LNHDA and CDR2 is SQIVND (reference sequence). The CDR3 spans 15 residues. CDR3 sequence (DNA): TGTGCCAGTAGTATAATGACAGGGAGGAACTCTGAAGCTTTCTTT. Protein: CASSIMTGRNSEAFF. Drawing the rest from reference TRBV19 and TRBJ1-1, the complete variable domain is DGGITQSPKYLFRKEGQNVTLSCEQNLNHDAMYWYRQDPGQGLRLIYYSQIVNDFQKGDIAEGYSVSREKKESFPLTVTSAQKNPTAFYLCASSIMTGRNSEAFFGQGTRLTVV.